A single T cell receptor (beta chain) is shown here with its context. The data stem from a study of blood T cell repertoires in COVID-19. The CDR3 is 14 amino acids. Germline V gives CDR1 SGDLS, CDR2 YYNGEE. V gave up 0 bases and J gave up 1 base, with 7 bases separating them. Produced via immunoSEQ multiplex PCR; TCRdb's table is partial and in-frame only. The repertoire includes 180,000 or so clones, over 75% of them detected once, and 15% to 20% sits in the top ten. The TCR was taken from a person aged 70 to 85 with COVID-19, enrolled during active disease. The chain joins TRBV9 to TRBJ1-1, with D hard to call. Sequences were obtained from peripheral blood. The CDR3: CASSVATGNTEAFF. CDR3 nucleotides: TGTGCCAGCAGCGTAGCTACGGGGAACACTGAAGCTTTCTTT.